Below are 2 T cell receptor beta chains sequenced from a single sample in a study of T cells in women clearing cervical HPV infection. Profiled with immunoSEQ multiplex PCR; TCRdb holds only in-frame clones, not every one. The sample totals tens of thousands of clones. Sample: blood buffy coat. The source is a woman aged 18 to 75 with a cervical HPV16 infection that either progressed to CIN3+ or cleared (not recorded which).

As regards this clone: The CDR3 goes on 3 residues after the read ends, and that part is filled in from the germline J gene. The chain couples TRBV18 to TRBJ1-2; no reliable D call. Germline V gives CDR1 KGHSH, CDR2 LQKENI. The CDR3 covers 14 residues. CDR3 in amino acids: CASSPPKSSYDYTF. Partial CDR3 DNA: TGTGCCAGCTCACCACCGAAAAGCTCCTACGAC. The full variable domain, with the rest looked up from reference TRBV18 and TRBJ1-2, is NAGVMQNPRHLVRRRGQEARLRCSPMKGHSHVYWYRQLPEEGLKFMVYLQKENIIDESGMPKERFSAEFPKEGPSILRIQQVVRGDSAAYFCASSPPKSSYDYTFGSGTRLTVV.

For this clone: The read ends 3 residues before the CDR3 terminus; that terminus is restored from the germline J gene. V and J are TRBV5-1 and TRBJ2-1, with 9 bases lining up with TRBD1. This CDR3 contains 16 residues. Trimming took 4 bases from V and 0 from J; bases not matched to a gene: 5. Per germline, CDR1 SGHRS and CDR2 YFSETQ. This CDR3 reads CASSLSTGGSYNEQFF. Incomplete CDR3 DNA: TGCGCCAGCAGCCTATCGACAGGGGGCTCCTACAATGAG.